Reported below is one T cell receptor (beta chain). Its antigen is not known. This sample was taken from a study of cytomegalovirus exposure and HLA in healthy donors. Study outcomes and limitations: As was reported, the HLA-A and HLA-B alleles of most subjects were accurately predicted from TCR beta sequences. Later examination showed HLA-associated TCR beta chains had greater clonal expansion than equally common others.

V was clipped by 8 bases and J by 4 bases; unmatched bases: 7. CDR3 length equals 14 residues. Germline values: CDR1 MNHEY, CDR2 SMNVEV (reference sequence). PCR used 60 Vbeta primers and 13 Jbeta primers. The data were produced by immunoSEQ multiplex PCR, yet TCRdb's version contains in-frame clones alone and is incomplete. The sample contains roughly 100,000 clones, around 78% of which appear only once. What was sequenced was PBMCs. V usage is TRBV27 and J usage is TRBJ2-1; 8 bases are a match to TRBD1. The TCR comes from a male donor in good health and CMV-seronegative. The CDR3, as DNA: TGTGCCAGCTCCCCCGGGACAGGATACAATGAGCAGTTCTTC. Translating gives CASSPGTGYNEQFF.